The T cell receptor beta chain described here comes from a study of regulatory T cells in long-lasting Graves disease. Study-level background: Graves' patients who were just diagnosed had used antithyroid drugs for under 3 months.

Whole-study results and caveats: It was possible that the small sample size reduced accuracy.

Investigators prepared the TCR beta libraries by applying iRepertoire HTBI primers and Arm-PCR of CDR3 regions. TCRdb reprocessed the multiplex PCR reads via MiXCR and lists one record per CDR3 protein. The table shows around 250,000 distinct CDR3 sequences, with 20% to 25% occurring only once. As to time point: newly diagnosed GD, antithyroid drugs for less than 3 months. After RNA was extracted from PBMCs, the TCR library was made from it. This clonotype was seen ten or more times. Its antigen is as yet unknown. The sequenced sample was peripheral blood mononuclear cells (PBMCs), obtained at new diagnosis, from a patient treated with antithyroid drugs. This TCR came from a female donor with Graves disease.

The CDR3 bases are TGCGCCAGCAGCTCTCGGGGCCCTCGGTCACCCCTCCACTTT. Its translation: CASSSRGPRSPLHF. The chain uses TRBV5-1 and TRBJ1-6; D is perhaps TRBD1 (5 bases). Germline V lookup: CDR1 SGHRS, CDR2 YFSETQ. V lost 3 bases, J lost 10 bases, and 14 bases lay in between. The CDR3 spans 14 residues.